This TCR beta chain originates from a study of OX40 agonist ivuxolimab in advanced cancers. About this clone itself: Its antigen is currently unknown.

Assay used: immunoSEQ multiplex PCR; TCRdb lists only in-frame clones, some missing. The repertoire includes approximately 70,000 clones, 86% of them detected once, and 6.9% sits in the top ten. Exclusion of a patient followed from autoimmune disease history or systemic immunosuppression. Whole-study findings and limits: CD4+ T cells averaged fewer expanded clones than CD8+ T cells.

The starting material was CD4+ or CD8+ T cells sorted from blood, obtained in a trial of the OX40 agonist ivuxolimab. This clonotype was obtained from an adult with an advanced solid tumor such as melanoma, head and neck, liver or kidney cancer.

CDR3 coding DNA: TGTGCCAGCTCAGATTATAGCAATCAGCCCCAGCATTTT. Translation gives CASSDYSNQPQHF. The chain links TRBV18 to TRBJ1-5, with D uncertain. The germline CDR1 and CDR2 sequences are KGHSH and LQKENI. The CDR3 length is 13 residues. V was clipped by 5 bases and J by 0 bases, with 5 bases between them.